This is a list of T cell receptor beta chains from one sample in a study of molecular identifiers for immune sequencing clone quantification. TCRdb passed the PCR reads through MiXCR, listing each CDR3 protein once. The sample lists hundreds of thousands of distinct CDR3 sequences, around 25% occurring once. Source material: naive CD8+ T cells from blood, with Jurkat cell RNA spiked in. The receptors stem from a human donor in good health. Some libraries in this study had Jurkat cell RNA spiked in. Each CDR3 is given with its conserved first and last residue. A D gene is named only where the DNA matches it firmly. A row's size may be missing; if present it is once, few, many or a size class.

j_call	d_call	v_call	clone_size	cdr3_aa	cdr3_nt
TRBJ2-7	TRBD1	TRBV10-3	NA	CAISDEGASSYEQYF	TGTGCCATCAGTGACGAGGGGGCATCCTCCTACGAGCAGTACTTC
TRBJ2-3	NA	TRBV9	many	CASSVEEDTQYF	TGTGCCAGCAGCGTAGAGGAAGATACGCAGTATTTT
TRBJ2-3	NA	TRBV5-1	few	CTSSLVQDRTDTQYF	TGCACCAGCAGCTTGGTGCAGGATCGCACAGATACGCAGTATTTT
TRBJ2-7	TRBD2	TRBV6-2/TRBV6-3	few	CASSLPLTWGGGGEQYF	TGTGCCAGCAGTCTCCCGCTCACCTGGGGCGGCGGGGGTGAGCAGTACTTC
TRBJ1-5	NA	TRBV20-1	many	CSAREGGQPQHF	TGCAGTGCTAGAGAGGGAGGTCAGCCCCAGCATTTT
TRBJ1-2	NA	TRBV7-9	few	CASSTPTQLRHYGYTF	TGTGCCAGCAGCACCCCGACCCAACTTAGGCACTATGGCTACACCTTC
TRBJ2-5	NA	TRBV2	NA	CASSEALRGWGETQYF	TGTGCCAGCAGTGAAGCGCTTCGAGGGTGGGGAGAGACCCAGTACTTC
TRBJ2-4	NA	TRBV30	many	CAWSTGTGVDIQYF	TGTGCCTGGAGTACGGGTACGGGGGTGGACATTCAGTACTTC
TRBJ1-1	NA	TRBV6-5	many	CASSSRTVHGTEAFF	TGTGCCAGCAGTTCACGGACAGTCCACGGCACTGAAGCTTTCTTT
TRBJ1-1	TRBD1	TRBV29-1	many	CSVVGSGTVEAFF	TGCAGCGTTGTGGGGTCTGGGACAGTCGAAGCTTTCTTT
TRBJ1-5	NA	TRBV4-1	NA	CASSQDHTPYQPQHF	TGCGCCAGCAGCCAAGATCATACCCCCTATCAGCCCCAGCATTTT
TRBJ2-7	NA	TRBV6-1	NA	CASSPLPGNYEQYF	TGTGCCAGCAGTCCGCTCCCCGGGAACTACGAGCAGTACTTC
TRBJ2-3	TRBD2	TRBV6-6	many	CASTGGGDTQYF	TGTGCCAGTACTGGGGGAGGGGATACGCAGTATTTT
TRBJ1-4	TRBD1	TRBV7-2	many	CASSYRQGWPNEKLFF	TGTGCCAGCAGCTATAGACAGGGATGGCCTAATGAAAAACTGTTTTTT
TRBJ2-7	NA	TRBV4-1	NA	CASSPPNFGWGYEQYF	TGCGCCAGCAGCCCTCCAAACTTCGGTTGGGGTTACGAGCAGTACTTC
TRBJ1-2	NA	TRBV3-1	few	CASSPLKPRQTNYGYTF	TGTGCCAGCAGCCCCCTAAAACCGAGACAGACTAACTATGGCTACACCTTC
TRBJ1-5	NA	TRBV15	NA	CATSRERQYSNQPQHF	TGTGCCACCAGCAGAGAAAGGCAATATAGCAATCAGCCCCAGCATTTT
TRBJ2-7	NA	TRBV4-3	NA	CASSQERAGIMGFHEQYF	TGCGCCAGCAGCCAAGAGAGGGCAGGGATAATGGGATTCCACGAGCAGTACTTC
TRBJ2-1	NA	TRBV21-1	few	CASSKGQGAYNEQFF	TGTGCCAGCAGCAAAGGACAGGGGGCCTACAATGAGCAGTTCTTC
TRBJ2-1	TRBD2	TRBV27	NA	CASSFGGEVREQFF	TGTGCCAGCAGTTTTGGGGGGGAGGTAAGGGAGCAGTTCTTC
TRBJ2-7	TRBD2	TRBV30	NA	CAWSGPTSSYGQYF	TGTGCCTGGAGTGGACCGACTAGCTCCTACGGGCAGTACTTC
TRBJ1-1	TRBD1	TRBV5-4	few	CASSSGTGMNTEAFF	TGTGCCAGCAGCTCGGGGACAGGGATGAACACTGAAGCTTTCTTT
TRBJ2-3	NA	TRBV24-1	many	CATSGGPGTDTQYF	TGTGCCACCAGTGGTGGACCAGGCACAGATACGCAGTATTTT
TRBJ2-2	TRBD2	TRBV19	NA	CASSIGGDYTGGLFF	TGTGCCAGTAGTATAGGTGGGGACTACACCGGGGGGCTGTTTTTT
TRBJ2-6	TRBD2	TRBV5-4	few	CASRTSGSTGANVLTF	TGTGCCAGCAGGACTAGCGGGAGCACTGGGGCCAACGTCCTGACTTTC
TRBJ2-3	NA	TRBV28	many	CASRLGQSSTDTQYF	TGTGCCAGCAGACTTGGGCAGTCGTCCACAGATACGCAGTATTTT
TRBJ2-2	NA	TRBV24-1	NA	CATSDLNSPTGELFF	TGTGCCACCAGTGATTTGAACTCACCTACCGGGGAGCTGTTTTTT
TRBJ1-2	TRBD1	TRBV15	few	CATSRDRTGVGYTF	TGTGCCACCAGCAGAGATAGGACAGGGGTCGGCTACACCTTC
TRBJ2-3	TRBD2	TRBV29-1	many	CSVEGLAGVVSNPDTQYF	TGCAGCGTTGAGGGACTAGCGGGAGTTGTTAGTAACCCAGATACGCAGTATTTT
TRBJ1-1	NA	TRBV7-9	many	CASSRGVSRAEAFF	TGTGCCAGCAGCCGGGGGGTATCTCGGGCTGAAGCTTTCTTT
TRBJ2-2	TRBD2	TRBV4-1	NA	CASSHASGENTGELFF	TGCGCCAGCAGCCACGCTAGCGGGGAGAACACCGGGGAGCTGTTTTTT
TRBJ1-3	NA	TRBV6-5	few	CASSPHREGTGNTIYF	TGTGCCAGCAGTCCGCATCGGGAGGGGACAGGAAACACCATATATTTT
TRBJ2-3	NA	TRBV28	few	CASSWSAGRWLDTQYF	TGTGCCAGCAGTTGGTCCGCGGGACGGTGGCTAGATACGCAGTATTTT
TRBJ2-7	NA	TRBV14	few	CASSQVEDYEQYF	TGTGCCAGCAGCCAAGTCGAGGATTACGAGCAGTACTTC
TRBJ2-2	TRBD2	TRBV7-9	NA	CASSLGDPGGGLVF	TGTGCCAGCAGCTTGGGGGACCCCGGCGGGGGGCTGGTTTTT
TRBJ2-5	NA	TRBV7-9	NA	CASSLVPGYEETQYF	TGTGCCAGCAGCTTAGTCCCAGGGTACGAGGAGACCCAGTACTTC
TRBJ1-2	NA	TRBV6-2/TRBV6-3	NA	CASSPSDRSLIANYGYTF	TGTGCCAGCAGTCCCTCGGACAGAAGCCTAATAGCTAACTATGGCTACACCTTC
TRBJ2-7	NA	TRBV27	many	CASSLTISGSDYEQYF	TGTGCCAGCAGCCTGACAATTTCAGGGTCCGACTACGAGCAGTACTTC
TRBJ2-3	TRBD2	TRBV14	many	CASSQDSLAGWRDTQYF	TGTGCCAGCAGCCAAGATTCCCTAGCGGGGTGGAGAGATACGCAGTATTTT
TRBJ1-5	NA	TRBV3-2	NA	CASSLLRTDNQPQHF	TGTGCCAGCAGCCTTCTACGGACAGACAATCAGCCCCAGCATTTT
TRBJ2-7	NA	TRBV15	NA	CATSRTTQINPIKQYF	TGTGCCACCAGCAGAACAACTCAGATCAACCCTATAAAGCAGTACTTC
TRBJ2-7	TRBD1	TRBV7-6	NA	CAGSQTEGQGFSYEQYF	TGTGCCGGCAGCCAGACGGAGGGACAGGGTTTCTCCTACGAGCAGTACTTC
TRBJ2-3	NA	TRBV4-3	NA	CASSQDRWRASVSTDTQYF	TGCGCCAGCAGCCAAGACAGGTGGCGGGCCTCAGTGAGCACAGATACGCAGTATTTT
TRBJ2-3	TRBD2	TRBV20-1	few	CSSTSGSTDTQYF	TGCAGCTCGACTAGCGGGAGCACAGATACGCAGTATTTT
TRBJ2-7	TRBD1	TRBV28	many	CASSFGKGASGEQYF	TGTGCCAGCAGTTTCGGAAAGGGGGCGTCGGGGGAGCAGTACTTC
TRBJ2-7	NA	TRBV6-5	NA	CASSYSGRGHEQYF	TGTGCCAGCAGTTACTCGGGCAGGGGCCACGAGCAGTACTTC
TRBJ2-3	NA	TRBV13	many	CASTSGSSTDTQYF	TGTGCCAGCACCTCCGGTTCGAGCACAGATACGCAGTATTTT
TRBJ2-7	NA	TRBV29-1	many	CSVAKDGDEQYF	TGCAGCGTTGCGAAGGACGGGGACGAGCAGTACTTC
TRBJ2-5	NA	TRBV12-3/TRBV12-4	many	CASSTTSGQMLQETQYF	TGTGCCAGCAGTACGACCTCAGGACAGATGCTCCAAGAGACCCAGTACTTC
TRBJ2-7	NA	TRBV28	NA	CASRLGLSYEQYF	TGTGCCAGCAGATTAGGCTTATCCTACGAGCAGTACTTC
TRBJ1-5	NA	TRBV12-5	NA	CASGLAPLKSNSNQPQHF	TGTGCTAGTGGTTTGGCCCCCCTGAAATCAAATAGCAATCAGCCCCAGCATTTT
TRBJ2-5	NA	TRBV12-3/TRBV12-4	few	CASSLYRDEETQYF	TGTGCCAGCAGTTTATACAGGGACGAAGAGACCCAGTACTTC
TRBJ2-1	NA	TRBV20-1	NA	CSARDIRGSYNEQFF	TGCAGTGCTAGAGATATCCGGGGGTCCTACAATGAGCAGTTCTTC
TRBJ2-7	NA	TRBV6-1	many	CASSDLDRTYEQYF	TGTGCCAGCAGTGATCTAGACAGGACCTACGAGCAGTACTTC